The 25 T cell receptor beta chains given below trace back to one sample, sequenced in a study of blood T cell repertoires in COVID-19. Clones were sequenced by immunoSEQ multiplex PCR, and TCRdb holds only the in-frame ones, with some missing. The sample lists fewer than 150,000 clones; 90% were seen once. The sequenced sample consisted of peripheral blood. Receptor source: a woman aged 60-75 years with COVID-19, enrolled during active disease.

The rearrangement uses TRBV15 and TRBJ1-1; tentatively, D is TRBD1 (5 bases). This CDR3 is built from 15 residues. Germline V CDR1 and CDR2: LNHNV, YYDKDF (reference sequence). V was shortened by 0 bases and J by 3 bases, with 11 bases between the two germline ends. The CDR3 DNA follows: TGTGCCACCAGCAGAGAAACAGGCGGGGACACTGAAGCTTTCTTT. It is translated as CATSRETGGDTEAFF.

The chain is built from TRBV6-2 or TRBV6-3 and TRBJ1-6, with D uncertain. V was pared by 3 bases and J by 11 bases, with 14 bases between. Per the germline V gene, CDR1 is MNHEY and CDR2 is SVGEGT. The CDR3 is 14 amino acids. The CDR3 region is CASSYRAGKTPLHF. Written as DNA, the CDR3 is TGTGCCAGCAGTTATAGGGCCGGGAAGACACCCCTCCACTTT.

J is TRBJ1-4 and V is TRBV29-1, with 8 bases fitting TRBD1. With 6 bases clipped from V and 7 bases from J, the junction kept 7 bases outside the gene matches. Germline lookup yields CDR1 SQVTM and CDR2 ANQGSEA. The CDR3 spans 13 residues. CDR3 in DNA: TGCAGCGTAAAACAGGGGGACGGTGAAAAACTGTTTTTT. Its translation: CSVKQGDGEKLFF.

The chain links TRBV11-2 to TRBJ2-1; the D is unclear. CDR1 SGHAT and CDR2 FQNNGV come from the germline V gene. V dropped 1 base and J dropped 4 bases, with 8 bases sitting between them. The CDR3 runs to 14 residues. CDR3 amino acids: CASSLVRNYNEQFF. The CDR3 DNA reads TGTGCCAGCAGCTTAGTGAGGAATTACAATGAGCAGTTCTTC.

DNA for the CDR3: TGCGCCAGCAGCCAAGTGGGAGCGGAGCTCTACAATGAGCAGTTCTTC. Its protein is CASSQVGAELYNEQFF. This chain links TRBV4-1 with TRBJ2-1; D is perhaps TRBD2 (5 bases). Germline assignment: CDR1 MGHRA and CDR2 YSYEKL. V lost 1 base and J 3 bases, leaving 13 bases between the germline ends. There are 16 residues in the CDR3.

The chain carries TRBV30 and TRBJ2-5; no clear D. The V end was cut by 3 bases, the J end by 5 bases, with 7 bases between. CDR1 is GTSNPN, CDR2 SVGIG, per germline (reference sequence). This CDR3 region has 11 residues. CDR3 in amino acids: CAWRAVETQYF. The CDR3 nucleotides are TGTGCCTGGAGGGCAGTGGAGACCCAGTACTTC.

Here the CDR3 DNA reads TGTGCCAGTAGTATAGGGACTAGCGGGGTCGAGACCCAGTACTTC. Its translation is CASSIGTSGVETQYF. The rearrangement links TRBV19 to TRBJ2-5, with TRBD2 matching over 12 bases. J gave up 5 bases and V 1 base, and 2 bases lay outside the gene matches. This CDR3 region has 15 residues. Germline lookup yields CDR1 LNHDA and CDR2 SQIVND (reference sequence).

V is TRBV3-1 (or the pseudogene TRBV3-2) and J is TRBJ1-4; D gene uncertain. Germline CDR1 is LGHDT and CDR2 is YNNKEL (reference sequence). Between the trimmed V and J ends, which lost 1 base and 3 bases, there was a span of 6 bases. This CDR3 has 14 residues. This CDR3 is CASSQAASNEKLFF. In DNA, the CDR3 is TGTGCCAGCAGCCAAGCAGCGTCTAATGAAAAACTGTTTTTT.

The chain combines TRBV12-2 with TRBJ1-2; the DNA was not compared with TRBD1, the D call given in the table. TRBV12-2 is listed as a pseudogene. This CDR3 comprises 16 residues. The CDR3 reads CASRSRTGRRSDGYTF. CDR3 sequence (DNA): TGTGCAAGTCGCTCCAGGACAGGGCGGAGGTCGGATGGCTACACCTTC.

This chain joins TRBV2 and TRBJ2-3; 8 bases fit TRBD2. Losses at the gene ends were 5 bases for V and 4 bases for J; bases not matched to a gene: 5. Germline lookup yields CDR1 SNHLY and CDR2 FYNNEI. The CDR3 runs to 14 residues. This CDR3 reads CASSSGGAPDTQYF. The CDR3 bases are TGTGCCAGCAGTTCCGGGGGGGCCCCAGATACGCAGTATTTT. The whole variable domain, remainder taken from reference TRBV2 and TRBJ2-3, is EPEVTQTPSHQVTQMGQEVILRCVPISNHLYFYWYRQILGQKVEFLVSFYNNEISEKSEIFDDQFSVERPDGSNFTLKIRSTKLEDSAMYFCASSSGGAPDTQYFGPGTRLTVL.

The V and J genes are TRBV19 and TRBJ1-2, with D unclear. Trimming left V 5 bases short and J 1 base short, with 5 bases between. This CDR3 contains 12 residues. CDR1 and CDR2 from the germline V gene are LNHDA and SQIVND (reference sequence). The CDR3 sequence is CASSLLNYGYTF. In nucleotides, the CDR3 is TGTGCCAGTAGTCTCCTTAACTATGGCTACACCTTC.

This clone showed up just once. The chain carries TRBV5-1 and TRBJ2-1; the match to TRBD2 covers 11 bases. V trimming: 0 bases; J trimming: 4 bases; junction bases outside the gene matches: 9. Germline V gives CDR1 SGHRS, CDR2 YFSETQ. The CDR3 has 18 residues. For the CDR3, the DNA is TGCGCCAGCAGCTTGGATACTCTAGCGGGGGGCGCATACAATGAGCAGTTCTTC. The encoded protein is CASSLDTLAGGAYNEQFF.

The chain couples TRBV14 to TRBJ1-2; D is possibly TRBD1 (6 bases). This CDR3 spans 14 amino acids. Germline assignment: CDR1 SGHDN and CDR2 FVKESK. V was clipped by 4 bases and J by 2 bases, with 11 bases between them. The CDR3 sequence: CASSLRQENYGYTF. In DNA, the CDR3 is TGTGCCAGCAGCCTCAGACAGGAGAACTATGGCTACACCTTC.

The rearrangement joins TRBV10-3 to TRBJ1-2; 8 bases match TRBD1. The CDR3 runs to 13 residues. V shed 11 bases, J shed 8 bases, and the junction held 13 bases outside the gene matches. CDR1 and CDR2 from the germline V gene are ENHRY and SYGVKD. CDR3 sequence: CASADTGGDGYTF. DNA for the CDR3: TGTGCCTCTGCCGATACAGGGGGGGACGGCTACACCTTC.

The V and J genes are TRBV19 and TRBJ2-2; TRBD2 is a possible D gene (7 bases). Germline V gene data show CDR1 as LNHDA and CDR2 as SQIVND (reference sequence). CDR3 length equals 16 residues. V dropped 3 bases and J dropped 3 bases, with 14 bases sitting between them. The DNA for the CDR3 is TGTGCCAGTAGTATCCGGGGGGCGGCTCACACCGGGGAGCTGTTTTTT. Translated: CASSIRGAAHTGELFF.

The J gene is TRBJ2-7, the V gene TRBV4-3; TRBD1 matches 8 bases. V lost 4 bases and J lost 3; bases outside the gene matches: 8. The CDR3 loop spans 15 amino acids. CDR1 and CDR2 (germline): LGHNA, YSLEER. CDR3: CASSPNRGYIYEQYF. The CDR3 DNA follows: TGCGCCAGCAGCCCTAACAGGGGGTATATCTACGAGCAGTACTTC.

J is TRBJ2-2 and V is TRBV29-1, with unresolved D. Germline CDR1 is SQVTM and CDR2 is ANQGSEA. V shed 3 bases and J shed 5 bases, with 4 bases lying between them. This CDR3 has 11 amino acids. The DNA for the CDR3 is TGCAGCGTTGAGCGGACCGGGGAGCTGTTTTTT. Translation gives CSVERTGELFF.

The V and J genes are TRBV27 and TRBJ2-1, with 7 positions matching TRBD1. CDR3 length: 13 amino acids. The J segment lost 10 bases and the V segment lost 2 bases, leaving 5 bases of the junction unmatched. Germline values: CDR1 MNHEY, CDR2 SMNVEV (reference sequence). CDR3 in amino acids: CASSLLMDREQFF. The CDR3, as DNA: TGTGCCAGCAGTTTACTCATGGACAGGGAGCAGTTCTTC.

This clone was picked up one time. J is TRBJ2-6 and V is TRBV5-4; a possible D gene is TRBD1 (5 bases). CDR1 SGHNT and CDR2 YYREEE come from the germline V gene (reference sequence). Trimming removed 2 bases at V and 2 bases at J, with 5 bases between. This CDR3 is built from 14 residues. CDR3 region: CASSLQAGANVLTF. The CDR3 region has the DNA TGTGCCAGCAGCTTACAGGCTGGGGCCAACGTCCTGACTTTC.

This CDR3 reads CASSFPDRFYGTEAFF. As DNA, the CDR3 is TGTGCCAGCAGTTTCCCGGACAGGTTCTATGGCACTGAAGCTTTCTTT. This rearrangement joins TRBV27 to TRBJ1-1; 7 nucleotides agree with TRBD1. Trimming cost V 3 bases and J 4 bases; bases outside gene matches: 11. The germline CDR1 and CDR2 sequences are MNHEY and SMNVEV (reference sequence). CDR3 length equals 16 residues.

The CDR3 spells CASSTGQGYEQYF. DNA of the CDR3: TGTGCCAGTAGTACAGGACAGGGCTACGAGCAGTACTTC. The rearrangement links TRBV19 to TRBJ2-7, with 8 bases aligning to TRBD1. The junction had 2 bases not matched to a gene; V was cut back by 4 bases and J by 3 bases. CDR1 is LNHDA and CDR2 is SQIVND in the germline V gene (reference sequence). This CDR3 is 13 amino acids long.

This clone was seen once. The J gene is TRBJ1-1, the V gene TRBV9; no definite D call. Germline CDR1 SGDLS, CDR2 YYNGEE. V dropped 3 bases and J dropped 2 bases, with 20 bases sitting between them. The CDR3 length is 17 residues. CDR3 protein: CASSAEGLSRGNTEAFF. The DNA of the CDR3 is TGTGCCAGCAGCGCAGAAGGATTGAGCCGGGGAAACACTGAAGCTTTCTTT.

The gene calls are TRBV25-1 and TRBJ2-5, with TRBD1 matching over 8 bases. Germline V gene lookup returns CDR1 MGHDK and CDR2 SYGVNS. Unmatched junction bases numbered 9, after V lost 2 bases and J lost 4 bases. The CDR3 extends over 16 amino acids. DNA of the CDR3: TGTGCCAGCAGTGAAGGTTTTAGGACAGGGACAGAGACCCAGTACTTC. Translated: CASSEGFRTGTETQYF. The whole variable domain, remainder taken from reference TRBV25-1 and TRBJ2-5, is EADIYQTPRYLVIGTGKKITLECSQTMGHDKMYWYQQDPGMELHLIHYSYGVNSTEKGDLSSESTVSRIRTEHFPLTLESARPSHTSQYLCASSEGFRTGTETQYFGPGTRLLVL.

The V gene is TRBV19, the J gene TRBJ2-5; 11 bases map to TRBD2. The CDR3 has 18 amino acids. Germline V gene data show CDR1 as LNHDA and CDR2 as SQIVND (reference sequence). The trim removed 3 bases at V and 5 bases at J, leaving 14 bases unmatched. CDR3 nucleotide sequence: TGTGCCAGTAGTATTTCCCGGGCTAGCGGGGGGATGATCGAGACCCAGTACTTC. Its translation is CASSISRASGGMIETQYF.

This sequence joins TRBV10-1 and TRBJ2-5; D is possibly TRBD1 (5 bases). Looked up from germline, CDR1 is WNHNN and CDR2 is SYGVQD (reference sequence). The CDR3 runs to 15 residues. The V end lost 2 bases, the J end lost 1 base, and 11 bases lay between the germline ends. In DNA, the CDR3 is TGCGCCAGCAGTGAGGCTGGACAATTCCAAGAGACCCAGTACTTC. It translates to CASSEAGQFQETQYF.